This T cell receptor beta chain is drawn from a study of CD8 T cell repertoires and HIV-1 epitope variants. The overall study: T cells were stimulated with Twenty-five Gag and Nef peptides separately. An uncultured baseline aliquot held 1M T cells.

Germline V gene sequence: CDR1 SGHVS, CDR2 FQNEAQ. The V end was cut by 2 bases, the J end by 7 bases, with 16 bases between. This CDR3 is 15 amino acids long. Turning to this clone: Its antigen is currently unknown.

Survey-depth immunoSEQ sequencing covered TCR beta CDR3 regions. The table came from immunoSEQ multiplex PCR; TCRdb's copy has only in-frame clones and leaves some out. This sample has 5,700 or so clones, with over 50% found just once. This clonotype originated in a male donor with HIV. The sequenced sample was cultured CD8+ T cells derived from PBMCs. The chain couples TRBV7-8 to TRBJ2-3, with unresolved D. The CDR3 DNA sequence: TGTGCCAGCAGCTTAATCGACAACTCCATGAATACGCAGTATTTT. Its translation is CASSLIDNSMNTQYF.